These T cell receptor beta chains were read from a single sample in a study of cytomegalovirus exposure and HLA in healthy donors. Profiled with immunoSEQ multiplex PCR; TCRdb holds only in-frame clones, not every one. Of about 150,000 clones listed, about 80% are singletons. Sequencing input: PBMCs. All receptors derive from a man younger than 40 in good health and CMV-seropositive. Both conserved end residues are part of each CDR3. A D gene is named only where the DNA matches it firmly. Size is stated for part of the rows, as once, few or many counts, or as a class when the clone is expanded.

J gene: TRBJ1-3; clone size: once; D gene: -; CDR3 length: 16; V gene: TRBV28; CDR3 DNA: TGTGCCAGCAGTGACCACGGGGTAGCCTCTGGAAACACCATATATTTT; CDR3 protein: CASSDHGVASGNTIYF
J gene: TRBJ2-7; clone size: -; D gene: -; CDR3 length: 14; V gene: TRBV28; CDR3 DNA: TGTGCCAGCAGTTTGTACGGGTTTGGTTACGAGCAGTACTTC; CDR3 protein: CASSLYGFGYEQYF
J gene: TRBJ2-7; clone size: -; D gene: TRBD2; CDR3 length: 17; V gene: TRBV5-5; CDR3 DNA: TGTGCCAGCAGCTTGTTCGGGACTAGCGGGATTTTGTGTGAGCAGTACTTC; CDR3 protein: CASSLFGTSGILCEQYF
J gene: TRBJ2-2; clone size: -; D gene: TRBD1; CDR3 length: 16; V gene: TRBV7-2; CDR3 DNA: TGTGACAGCAGCCACTCAGGGGGCTTGAACACCGGGGAGCTGTTTTTT; CDR3 protein: CDSSHSGGLNTGELFF
J gene: TRBJ2-1; clone size: -; D gene: TRBD2; CDR3 length: 13; V gene: TRBV18; CDR3 DNA: TGTGCCAGCTCAACCGGGACTAAGGGTGAGCAGTTCTTC; CDR3 protein: CASSTGTKGEQFF
J gene: TRBJ1-4; clone size: few; D gene: -; CDR3 length: 13; V gene: TRBV28; CDR3 DNA: TGTGCCATCCGGAGGGGAACTAATGAAAAACTGTTTTTT; CDR3 protein: CAIRRGTNEKLFF
J gene: TRBJ2-7; clone size: -; D gene: -; CDR3 length: 16; V gene: TRBV21-1; CDR3 DNA: TGTGCCAGCAGCAAAATCGCCCGGTTAAGCTCCTACGAGCAGTACTTC; CDR3 protein: CASSKIARLSSYEQYF
J gene: TRBJ2-7; clone size: -; D gene: -; CDR3 length: 15; V gene: TRBV7-9; CDR3 DNA: TGTTCCAGCAGCTTAGCTGGGACTGGGACTCACGAGCAGTACTTC; CDR3 protein: CSSSLAGTGTHEQYF
J gene: TRBJ2-3; clone size: -; D gene: TRBD1; CDR3 length: 16; V gene: TRBV5-6; CDR3 DNA: TGTGCCAGCAGCGACTACAGGGGGCTAGGGGCAGATACGCAGTATTTT; CDR3 protein: CASSDYRGLGADTQYF
J gene: TRBJ1-5; clone size: few; D gene: -; CDR3 length: 14; V gene: TRBV19; CDR3 DNA: TGTGCCAGTAGTGCACTCTATAGCAATCAGCCCCAGCATTTT; CDR3 protein: CASSALYSNQPQHF
J gene: TRBJ2-3; clone size: once; D gene: -; CDR3 length: 14; V gene: TRBV14; CDR3 DNA: TGTGCCAGCAGCCAACTGGGGTCGGGGAATACGCAGTATTTT; CDR3 protein: CASSQLGSGNTQYF
J gene: TRBJ2-7; clone size: -; D gene: TRBD2; CDR3 length: 17; V gene: TRBV4-2; CDR3 DNA: TGTGCCAGCAGCCCCCACTTAATGCGGGAGAGCTCCTACGAGCAGTACTTC; CDR3 protein: CASSPHLMRESSYEQYF
J gene: TRBJ2-3; clone size: -; D gene: -; CDR3 length: 12; V gene: TRBV5-6; CDR3 DNA: TGTGCCAGCAGCTTGACCCGGGATACGCAGTATTTT; CDR3 protein: CASSLTRDTQYF
J gene: TRBJ1-5; clone size: -; D gene: -; CDR3 length: 15; V gene: TRBV7-2; CDR3 DNA: TGTGCCAGCAGCTTAGCGACCCAGGGGAATCAGCCCCAGCATTTT; CDR3 protein: CASSLATQGNQPQHF
J gene: TRBJ2-5; clone size: -; D gene: -; CDR3 length: 14; V gene: TRBV7-9; CDR3 DNA: TGTGCCAGCAGCGCACGAGGACAGCAAGAGACCCAGTACTTC; CDR3 protein: CASSARGQQETQYF
J gene: TRBJ1-1; clone size: -; D gene: -; CDR3 length: 14; V gene: TRBV9; CDR3 DNA: TGTGCCAGCAGCGTAGTCAGGGGGAACACTGAAGCTTTCTTT; CDR3 protein: CASSVVRGNTEAFF
J gene: TRBJ1-2; clone size: -; D gene: TRBD1; CDR3 length: 13; V gene: TRBV7-2; CDR3 DNA: TGTGCCAGCAGCCCGGGACAGGGTTACGGCTACACCTTC; CDR3 protein: CASSPGQGYGYTF
J gene: TRBJ1-1; clone size: -; D gene: TRBD1; CDR3 length: 17; V gene: TRBV5-1; CDR3 DNA: TGCGCCAGCAGCTCCCTCGCAGGGGGCTCGGTGAACACTGAAGCTTTCTTT; CDR3 protein: CASSSLAGGSVNTEAFF
J gene: TRBJ1-2; clone size: -; D gene: TRBD1; CDR3 length: 14; V gene: TRBV7-9; CDR3 DNA: TGTGCCAGCAGCTTAGTGGGGACAGACTATGGCTACACCTTC; CDR3 protein: CASSLVGTDYGYTF
J gene: TRBJ2-2; clone size: -; D gene: -; CDR3 length: 13; V gene: TRBV6-5; CDR3 DNA: TGTGCCAGCAGACGCAGTACGACCGGGGAGCTGTTTTTT; CDR3 protein: CASRRSTTGELFF
J gene: TRBJ2-3; clone size: -; D gene: -; CDR3 length: 13; V gene: TRBV7-2; CDR3 DNA: TGTGCCAGCAGCTTAGATGTCGGAGATACGCAGTATTTT; CDR3 protein: CASSLDVGDTQYF
J gene: TRBJ2-7; clone size: -; D gene: -; CDR3 length: 11; V gene: TRBV18; CDR3 DNA: TGTGCCAGCTCACTGGCATACGAGCAGTACTTC; CDR3 protein: CASSLAYEQYF
J gene: TRBJ2-5; clone size: -; D gene: -; CDR3 length: 14; V gene: TRBV7-8; CDR3 DNA: TGTGCCAGCAGCTTAGTTAGAGATGGAGAGACCCAGTACTTC; CDR3 protein: CASSLVRDGETQYF
J gene: TRBJ1-2; clone size: -; D gene: -; CDR3 length: 14; V gene: TRBV5-1; CDR3 DNA: TGCGCCAGCAGCTCAGTTACAACTAACTATGGCTACACCTTC; CDR3 protein: CASSSVTTNYGYTF
J gene: TRBJ2-2; clone size: -; D gene: -; CDR3 length: 15; V gene: TRBV19; CDR3 DNA: TGTGCCAGTAGTAATTTCCGGGAGTCCCCCGGGGAGCTGTTTTTT; CDR3 protein: CASSNFRESPGELFF
J gene: TRBJ2-7; clone size: -; D gene: -; CDR3 length: 13; V gene: TRBV12-5; CDR3 DNA: TGTGCTAGTGGTTTGGAAAACAATTACGAGCAGTACTTC; CDR3 protein: CASGLENNYEQYF
J gene: TRBJ2-1; clone size: -; D gene: TRBD2; CDR3 length: 15; V gene: TRBV7-3; CDR3 DNA: TGTGCCAGCAGCTTGTCAAGCGGGAGAGGTAATGAGCAGTTCTTC; CDR3 protein: CASSLSSGRGNEQFF
J gene: TRBJ2-7; clone size: -; D gene: -; CDR3 length: 15; V gene: TRBV7-9; CDR3 DNA: TGTGCCAGCAGCTTTGGACAGCCGAGCTCCTACGAGCAGTACTTC; CDR3 protein: CASSFGQPSSYEQYF
J gene: TRBJ1-6; clone size: -; D gene: TRBD1; CDR3 length: 15; V gene: TRBV30; CDR3 DNA: TGTGCCTGGAGTGCGATTACAGGGGCTAATTCACCCCTCCACTTT; CDR3 protein: CAWSAITGANSPLHF
J gene: TRBJ2-5; clone size: -; D gene: TRBD1; CDR3 length: 14; V gene: TRBV10-3; CDR3 DNA: TGTGCCACCAACCCGGACAGGGGCGTCGAGACCCAGTACTTC; CDR3 protein: CATNPDRGVETQYF
J gene: TRBJ2-1; clone size: -; D gene: TRBD2; CDR3 length: 17; V gene: TRBV4-2; CDR3 DNA: TGTGCCAGCAGCCAAGTTCGAGCGGGAACCCCCTACAATGAGCAGTTCTTC; CDR3 protein: CASSQVRAGTPYNEQFF
J gene: TRBJ2-2; clone size: few; D gene: TRBD2; CDR3 length: 16; V gene: TRBV2; CDR3 DNA: TGTGCCAGCAGTGAGGAGAGCGGGAGTGTCGCCGGGGAGCTGTTTTTT; CDR3 protein: CASSEESGSVAGELFF
J gene: TRBJ1-3; clone size: -; D gene: -; CDR3 length: 15; V gene: TRBV4-1; CDR3 DNA: TGCGCCAGCAGCCAAGATCGGTCCTCTGGAAACACCATATATTTT; CDR3 protein: CASSQDRSSGNTIYF
J gene: TRBJ2-1; clone size: -; D gene: -; CDR3 length: 17; V gene: TRBV9; CDR3 DNA: TGTGCCAGCAGCGAGACGCGGACTACAAAAACCTACAATGAGCAGTTCTTC; CDR3 protein: CASSETRTTKTYNEQFF
J gene: TRBJ1-2; clone size: -; D gene: -; CDR3 length: 15; V gene: TRBV6-1; CDR3 DNA: TGTGCCAGCAGTGAGCACAGGCAATCCGGGGGTGGCTACACCTTC; CDR3 protein: CASSEHRQSGGGYTF
J gene: TRBJ2-1; clone size: -; D gene: -; CDR3 length: 15; V gene: TRBV5-1; CDR3 DNA: TGCGCCAGCAGCTTGGCGCCCTCTGGCGGCACTGAGCAGTTCTTC; CDR3 protein: CASSLAPSGGTEQFF
J gene: TRBJ1-4; clone size: -; D gene: -; CDR3 length: 13; V gene: TRBV10-3; CDR3 DNA: TGTGCCGCTAGCAGGGGCACTAATGAAAAACTGTTTTTT; CDR3 protein: CAASRGTNEKLFF
J gene: TRBJ1-1; clone size: -; D gene: -; CDR3 length: 16; V gene: TRBV18; CDR3 DNA: TGTGCCAGCTCACTGAACGGGGGGCTACCGAACACTGAAGCTTTCTTT; CDR3 protein: CASSLNGGLPNTEAFF
J gene: TRBJ2-1; clone size: -; D gene: TRBD1; CDR3 length: 15; V gene: TRBV19; CDR3 DNA: TGTGCCAGTAGCATGACAGGGGGTACCGCCAATGAGCAGTTCTTC; CDR3 protein: CASSMTGGTANEQFF
J gene: TRBJ2-1; clone size: once; D gene: TRBD2; CDR3 length: 17; V gene: TRBV5-1; CDR3 DNA: TGCGCCAGCAGCTTGGCGGGGGGGGAAAGCTCCTACAATGAGCAGTTCTTC; CDR3 protein: CASSLAGGESSYNEQFF
J gene: TRBJ1-5; clone size: -; D gene: -; CDR3 length: 14; V gene: TRBV7-6; CDR3 DNA: TGTGCCAGCAGCTCACAACCAACCAATCAGCCCCAGCATTTT; CDR3 protein: CASSSQPTNQPQHF
J gene: TRBJ2-7; clone size: few; D gene: TRBD1; CDR3 length: 15; V gene: TRBV6-1; CDR3 DNA: TGTGCCAGCTCCCACTATCCGGGACAGGGGCAGGAGCAGTACTTC; CDR3 protein: CASSHYPGQGQEQYF
J gene: TRBJ2-1; clone size: few; D gene: TRBD2; CDR3 length: 17; V gene: TRBV19; CDR3 DNA: TGTGCCAGTAGTATATCGTTGCTAGCGGGTACGTGGAATGAGCAGTTCTTC; CDR3 protein: CASSISLLAGTWNEQFF
J gene: TRBJ2-2; clone size: -; D gene: TRBD2; CDR3 length: 17; V gene: TRBV9; CDR3 DNA: TGTGCCAGCAGCGTATGGGGCGTTGGGGGAGGGATCGGGGAGCTGTTTTTT; CDR3 protein: CASSVWGVGGGIGELFF
J gene: TRBJ2-3; clone size: -; D gene: TRBD2; CDR3 length: 16; V gene: TRBV11-2; CDR3 DNA: TGTGCCAGCAGCGGCCGTAGCGGGAGTGGTACAGATACGCAGTATTTT; CDR3 protein: CASSGRSGSGTDTQYF
J gene: TRBJ2-1; clone size: -; D gene: TRBD2; CDR3 length: 14; V gene: TRBV27; CDR3 DNA: TGTGCCAGCAGTTTAAGGGAGGGCCCCAATGAGCAGTTCTTC; CDR3 protein: CASSLREGPNEQFF
J gene: TRBJ2-7; clone size: -; D gene: -; CDR3 length: 12; V gene: TRBV10-3; CDR3 DNA: TGTGCCATCAGTGGGACAGCCTACGAGCAGTACTTC; CDR3 protein: CAISGTAYEQYF
J gene: TRBJ1-1; clone size: -; D gene: -; CDR3 length: 16; V gene: TRBV28; CDR3 DNA: TGTGCCAGCAGACGACCGACTCAGGGCGGTGGGACTGAAGCTTTCTTT; CDR3 protein: CASRRPTQGGGTEAFF
J gene: TRBJ1-2; clone size: -; D gene: TRBD1; CDR3 length: 14; V gene: TRBV6-5; CDR3 DNA: TGTGCCAGCAGTTACCTCTCAACAGGGGAGGGCTACACCTTC; CDR3 protein: CASSYLSTGEGYTF
J gene: TRBJ1-1; clone size: -; D gene: TRBD1; CDR3 length: 13; V gene: TRBV27; CDR3 DNA: TGTGCCAGCGGGACAGGTCCGGGCACTGAAGCTTTCTTT; CDR3 protein: CASGTGPGTEAFF
J gene: TRBJ2-5; clone size: -; D gene: TRBD2; CDR3 length: 17; V gene: TRBV28; CDR3 DNA: TGTGCCAGCACCCGGGGGGCTAGCGGGAGGATTCAAGAGACCCAGTACTTC; CDR3 protein: CASTRGASGRIQETQYF
J gene: TRBJ2-7; clone size: -; D gene: TRBD1; CDR3 length: 12; V gene: TRBV28; CDR3 DNA: TGTGCCAGCGGGGACAGCCTCTACGAGCAGTACTTC; CDR3 protein: CASGDSLYEQYF